This is a list of T cell receptor beta chains from one sample in a study of vaccination and CD4 T cells after COVID-19. TCRdb fed the PCR reads into MiXCR, producing one record per CDR3 protein. This table has some 11,000 distinct CDR3 sequences, around 48% appearing once. Antigens of these TCRs are unknown. The sample taken for sequencing was CD4+ T cells from blood, cultured in vitro. These receptors all come from a human donor who had recovered from COVID-19. Each CDR3 is given with its conserved first and last residue. The order of the fields is D gene, CDR3 length, clone size, V gene, J gene, CDR3 protein, CDR3 DNA. D genes are given only for firm matches. The listing skips clone size in some rows; elsewhere it reads once, few, many or a size class.

>.|15|.|TRBV7-2|TRBJ1-6
CASSLGRMGHSPLHF
TGTGCCAGCAGCTTGGGGAGGATGGGCCATTCACCCCTCCACTTT
>TRBD2|17|.|TRBV7-2|TRBJ2-3
CASSQLGAGVFTDTQYF
TGTGCCAGCAGCCAGTTGGGTGCGGGAGTGTTCACAGATACGCAGTATTTT
>.|13|.|TRBV6-1|TRBJ1-6
CASRSQHNSPLHF
TGTGCCAGCCGGTCACAGCATAATTCACCCCTCCACTTT
>.|14|.|TRBV19|TRBJ1-2
CASSIARGRSGYTF
TGTGCCAGTAGTATAGCTCGGGGGAGGTCTGGCTACACCTTC
>.|14|few|TRBV7-2|TRBJ2-5
CASSLSAVQETQYF
TGTGCCAGCAGCTTGAGTGCGGTGCAAGAGACCCAGTACTTC
>.|15|few|TRBV20-1|TRBJ2-5
CSASGLRGREETQYF
TGCAGTGCTTCCGGCCTGCGGGGGCGGGAGGAGACCCAGTACTTC
>TRBD2|17|.|TRBV7-9|TRBJ2-3
CASSPWTSGAVADTQYF
TGTGCCAGCAGCCCTTGGACTAGCGGGGCGGTGGCAGATACGCAGTATTTT
>.|14|once|TRBV2|TRBJ1-1
CASSANGENTEAFF
TGTGCCAGCAGTGCGAACGGGGAGAACACTGAAGCTTTCTTT
>.|12|once|TRBV7-3|TRBJ2-7
CASPPLGWEQYF
TGTGCCAGCCCCCCTTTGGGGTGGGAGCAGTACTTC
>.|16|.|TRBV7-3|TRBJ2-3
CASSLLGGGHSDTQYF
TGTGCCAGCAGCTTATTGGGGGGGGGCCACTCAGATACGCAGTATTTT
>.|16|once|TRBV19|TRBJ1-5
CASSIIQGTINQPQHF
TGTGCCAGTAGTATCATACAGGGTACAATCAATCAGCCCCAGCATTTT
>TRBD2|16|few|TRBV6-2/TRBV6-3|TRBJ2-3
CASSGLQRGFTDTQYF
TGTGCCAGCAGTGGCCTCCAGCGGGGGTTCACAGATACGCAGTATTTT
>.|13|.|TRBV20-1|TRBJ2-3
CSARAGGTDTQYF
TGCAGTGCTCGGGCAGGGGGCACAGATACGCAGTATTTT
>.|14|.|TRBV7-2|TRBJ2-7
CASSPDWGSYEQYF
TGTGCCAGCAGCCCCGATTGGGGTAGCTACGAGCAGTACTTC
>.|12|.|TRBV15|TRBJ1-2
CATSRGPGSYTF
TGTGCCACCAGCAGAGGACCGGGGAGCTACACCTTC
>.|12|.|TRBV30|TRBJ2-7
CAFDLGIGEQYF
TGTGCCTTCGACCTGGGCATTGGCGAGCAGTACTTC
>TRBD2|16|.|TRBV6-2/TRBV6-3|TRBJ2-7
CASSRVAGGLSYEQYF
TGTGCCAGCAGCCGAGTGGCGGGAGGGCTTTCCTACGAGCAGTACTTC